This entry features one T cell receptor beta chain sequence. This clonotype was counted many times. The target of this receptor is not known. Within one base of it there is no much larger clone, and no base qualities were kept. Moderately to severely active disease, a Clinical Activity Score of at least 3, a NOSPECS grade of at least 4, and a duration under 3 months were present in ophthalmopathy patients. The study excluded patients with uncontrolled infections, other autoimmune diseases, pregnancy or lactation. Clinical symptoms, serum thyroxine and TRAb, thyroid ultrasound, and orbital computed tomography formed the basis for the diagnoses. Ficoll-Paque density gradient centrifugation was used to isolate PBMCs from about 10 ml of fresh peripheral blood. Total RNA was extracted using Trizol reagent, and RNA quality was assessed on an Agilent 2100 Bioanalyzer. This entry comes from a study of T cells in Graves' hyperthyroidism and ophthalmopathy (dated by TCRdb to 2018 to 2020). A note on the overall study: Peripheral blood was collected at initial diagnosis, before any treatment. The approximately 100 discovery patients were divided at random into training and test sets in a 7:3 ratio. A discovery cohort of about 95 patients, approximately 45 with Graves' ophthalmopathy and 55 to 60 with stable Graves' hyperthyroidism, was used to find distinguishing TCR V-J signatures. In addition, the study compared T-cell repertoires in thyroid tissue and in blood from over 5 Graves' hyperthyroidism patients. Following sampling, methimazole starting at 30 mg daily was given to hyperthyroidism patients, and high-dose intravenous methylprednisolone was given to ophthalmopathy patients. Whether ophthalmopathy could be predicted prospectively was tested in an independent validation cohort made up of under 20 hyperthyroidism patients plus 17 patients who later progressed to ophthalmopathy. TCR Vbeta CDR3 sequencing of some 140 peripheral blood samples (more than 40 ophthalmopathy, 75 to 80 hyperthyroidism and around 17 progressor patients) is reported in the paper.

Overall study results and their limits: In cross-validation, a model built on a 13 V-J signature told ophthalmopathy apart from stable hyperthyroidism with just under 90% sensitivity and approximately 81% specificity, and in testing the same model reached 80%/75%. Most expanded thyroid clonotypes (frequency above 0.001) were also detected in blood, suggesting blood repertoires may reflect thyroid immune responses. Sample size was not statistically predetermined, and blinding of investigators to group allocation was not performed. During validation, the model predicted progression to ophthalmopathy a median of approximately 7 months ahead of onset, with 60% to 71% sensitivity and about 75% specificity.

TCR beta CDR3 regions were amplified from RNA transcripts. The TCR CDR3 was subjected to a first round of RT-PCR using the HTBI primer set and the Qiagen OneStep RT-PCR kit. A second multiplex PCR round built the libraries, followed by size selection and purification. The libraries were sequenced on an Illumina HiSeq2000 using paired-end 100 bp reads. The original methods were these. SOAPnuke was used to process the raw data, with reads discarded if the reads contained adapters or uncalled bases, had a mean Phred below 15, or lacked an exact constant-primer or identifier match. High-quality paired reads were merged using COPE v1.2.5, and each unique nucleotide sequence was defined as a clonotype. Clonotypes were aligned to IMGT TRBV, TRBD and TRBJ reference segments using MiTCR v1.1. Only V-J combinations with frequency above 0.0001, covering approximately 99% of repertoires, were analysed. A TCS score was defined as the ratio of F50 (clonal expansion) to E x V (chaos), with BLOSUM62-based TCRdist applied between CDR3 peptides within each V-J. Welch's t-statistics and random forest reduced 450 to 600 V-J features to around 14, which were used in a naive Bayes classifier (R e1071). TCRdb passed the public sequencing reads through fastp at Q25 and MiXCR, retaining productive beta sequences. CDR3 protein duplicates are merged, each entry listing the most common genes and DNA. TCRdb, not the original authors, processed these V and J calls. Counted in this sample were about 260,000 distinct CDR3 sequences; approximately 23% of them appeared once. The ten largest clones capture over 55% of the sample.

Sequencing was performed on blood. This TCR was sampled from a young man with Graves' ophthalmopathy.

The sequence in DNA is TGTGCCAGCAGCGGGCGGGACCTCAGTGAGCAGTTCTTC. It translates to CASSGRDLSEQFF. The rearranged chain carries TRBV11-3 and TRBJ2-1; 6 matching bases give a weak D call of TRBD2. From the cysteine up to the phenylalanine, the CDR3 has a length of 13 residues. Of the read, only the CDR3 DNA is kept; its 39 bases are in frame from base 1. CDR1 and CDR2, per the germline V gene, are SGHNT and YENEEA. V gives up 5 bases and J gives up 9 bases, and the segment between their germline ends measures 14 bases.